The 23 T cell receptor beta chains presented below share a single source sample, sequenced in a study of T cell clones after liver transplantation. Measured with immunoSEQ multiplex PCR; TCRdb has only the in-frame clones, and not every one. The table shows about 68,000 clones, with 85% to 95% occurring only once. Sequencing used CD4+ T cells from blood, obtained about 26 months after liver transplant. These receptor sequences come from a human patient who received a liver transplant. Some T cells may trace back to the graft donor.

A single count supports this clone. V and J are TRBV28 and TRBJ2-3; D uncertain. V was clipped by 9 bases and J by 2 bases, with 12 bases between them. Germline V lookup: CDR1 MDHEN, CDR2 SYDVKM. The CDR3 runs 13 residues. The CDR3 bases are TGTGCCAGTTTAAGTGGGCACACAGATACGCAGTATTTT. Its translation: CASLSGHTDTQYF.

The chain carries TRBV5-1 and TRBJ1-3; possibly TRBD1 for D (5 bases). CDR1 is SGHRS, CDR2 YFSETQ, per germline. The CDR3 extends over 15 amino acids. Trimming left V 3 bases short and J 5 bases short, with 15 bases between. CDR3 loop: CASSSHTTGRNTIYF. The CDR3 DNA is TGCGCCAGCAGCTCCCACACCACAGGTAGAAACACCATATATTTT.

The V gene is TRBV5-4, the J gene TRBJ2-3, with 13 bases aligning to TRBD2. Trimming took 4 bases from V and 3 from J; bases not matched to a gene: 11. Germline V gene sequence: CDR1 SGHNT, CDR2 YYREEE (reference sequence). The CDR3 is 18 amino acids. The CDR3: CASSPRLAGGMGTDTQYF. The CDR3 nucleotides read TGTGCCAGCAGCCCAAGACTAGCGGGAGGCATGGGGACAGATACGCAGTATTTT.

The chain couples TRBV11-2 to TRBJ2-7; 8 nucleotides match TRBD1. Germline values: CDR1 SGHAT, CDR2 FQNNGV. J lost 3 bases, V lost 2 bases, and 6 bases had no gene match. There are 15 residues in the CDR3. The CDR3 region is CASSLLQGGSYEQYF. CDR3 sequence (DNA): TGTGCCAGCAGCTTACTACAGGGGGGAAGCTACGAGCAGTACTTC.

This chain joins TRBV5-1 and TRBJ1-5; TRBD1 is a possible D gene (6 bases). Germline V gives CDR1 SGHRS, CDR2 YFSETQ. This CDR3 has 19 amino acids. V lost 3 bases, J lost 0 bases, and 22 bases lay in between. CDR3 nucleotide sequence: TGCGCCAGCAGCTGGCGGGGGGCACAATCCCCTTATAGCAATCAGCCCCAGCATTTT. Translating it yields CASSWRGAQSPYSNQPQHF.

The J gene is TRBJ1-1, the V gene TRBV5-1; D is possibly TRBD1 (6 bases). Germline V gives CDR1 SGHRS, CDR2 YFSETQ. There are 13 residues in the CDR3. V shed 3 bases and J shed 3 bases, with 9 bases lying between them. In DNA form, the CDR3 reads TGCGCCAGCAGCTCGCGGGGGCACACTGAAGCTTTCTTT. Translated, it gives CASSSRGHTEAFF.

As for this clone: The sample holds other DNA sequences that translate to the same CDR3. The chain links TRBV19 to TRBJ2-2; maybe TRBD2 (5 bases). CDR3 length equals 13 residues. V gave up 3 bases and J gave up 5 bases, with 7 bases separating them. The germline V gene encodes CDR1 LNHDA and CDR2 SQIVND (reference sequence). The CDR3 DNA reads TGTGCCAGTAGTATCCGCGGGACCGGGGAGCTGTTTTTT. Protein sequence: CASSIRGTGELFF.

The chain employs TRBV23-1 and TRBJ2-3; 10 nucleotides line up with TRBD2. TRBV23-1 is an open reading frame, and its role is uncertain. This CDR3 comprises 18 residues. After removal of 2 bases from V and 1 base from J, the junction contained 9 bases not matched to a gene. The CDR3 region has the DNA TGCGCCAGCAGTCAACCCCTAGGACTAGCGGAACGCACAGATACGCAGTATTTT. Protein product: CASSQPLGLAERTDTQYF.

This chain uses TRBV7-2 with TRBJ2-7; 7 bases are a match to TRBD2. V dropped 3 bases and J dropped 10; count of bases not matched to a gene: 3. This CDR3 is 11 amino acids long. Germline V CDR1 and CDR2: SGHTA, FQGNSA. CDR3 residues: CASSLSGVQYF. CDR3 DNA: TGTGCCAGCAGCTTGAGCGGGGTCCAGTACTTC.

This chain joins TRBV21-1 and TRBJ2-2. TRBV21-1 constitutes a pseudogene. The CDR3 loop spans 13 amino acids. CDR3: CASTDRLTGELFF. The CDR3 DNA follows: TGTGCCAGCACCGATCGTCTGACCGGGGAGCTGTTTTTT.

The V gene is TRBV19, the J gene TRBJ2-7, with TRBD1 as a possible D gene (6 bases). This CDR3 comprises 13 residues. V gave up 3 bases and J gave up 6 bases, with 12 bases separating them. CDR1 and CDR2 (germline): LNHDA, SQIVND (reference sequence). Written as DNA, the CDR3 is TGTGCCAGTAGTATTTACAGGGACGGCGAGCAGTACTTC. Translated, it gives CASSIYRDGEQYF.

This chain links TRBV11-2 with TRBJ2-1; D might be TRBD2 (5 bases). The CDR3 sequence is 15 residues long. Germline lookup yields CDR1 SGHAT and CDR2 FQNNGV. V lost 1 base, J lost 2 bases, and 9 bases lay in between. CDR3 loop: CASSLASGPYNEQFF. CDR3 in DNA: TGTGCCAGCAGCTTAGCCAGCGGACCCTACAATGAGCAGTTCTTC. The full variable domain, completed using reference TRBV11-2 and TRBJ2-1, is EAGVAQSPRYKIIEKRQSVAFWCNPISGHATLYWYQQILGQGPKLLIQFQNNGVVDDSQLPKDRFSAERLKGVDSTLKIQPAKLEDSAVYLCASSLASGPYNEQFFGPGTRLTVL.

V is TRBV18 and J is TRBJ2-2, with unresolved D. The CDR3 is 13 amino acids. V shed 6 bases and J shed 1 base, with 6 bases lying between them. Germline V CDR1 and CDR2: KGHSH, LQKENI. CDR3 region: CASSSRNTGELFF. The CDR3 bases are TGTGCCAGCTCCAGCAGGAACACCGGGGAGCTGTTTTTT.

The rearrangement joins TRBV28 to TRBJ1-1; 7 nucleotides align to TRBD1. Looked up from germline, CDR1 is MDHEN and CDR2 is SYDVKM. V shed 5 bases and J 1 base; nucleotides not matched to a gene: 4. There are 14 residues in the CDR3. Written as DNA, the CDR3 is TGTGCCAGCAGTCTGGGACAGCAGAACACTGAAGCTTTCTTT. Amino acids: CASSLGQQNTEAFF.

The chain has TRBV18 and TRBJ1-1, with 9 nucleotides matching TRBD1. CDR1 is KGHSH, CDR2 LQKENI, per germline. CDR3 size: 14 residues. V trimming: 5 bases; J trimming: 2 bases; junction bases outside the gene matches: 3. The CDR3 coding sequence is TGTGCCAGCTCAGTGGGACAGGGAAACACTGAAGCTTTCTTT. Residues: CASSVGQGNTEAFF.

The rearrangement uses TRBV19 and TRBJ2-1, with D perhaps given as TRBD1 or TRBD2 (5 bases each). This CDR3 region has 17 residues. The germline V gene has CDR1 LNHDA and CDR2 SQIVND (reference sequence). V lost 6 bases and J lost 6, with 24 bases in between. The CDR3 bases are TGTGCCAGTAGCCAGCCCCCCCGGGACGGGGCCCCCAATGAGCAGTTCTTC. It yields the protein CASSQPPRDGAPNEQFF. The whole variable domain, filled in from reference TRBV19 and TRBJ2-1, reads DGGITQSPKYLFRKEGQNVTLSCEQNLNHDAMYWYRQDPGQGLRLIYYSQIVNDFQKGDIAEGYSVSREKKESFPLTVTSAQKNPTAFYLCASSQPPRDGAPNEQFFGPGTRLTVL.

J is TRBJ2-5 and V is TRBV7-2; TRBD2 aligns across 11 bases. The CDR3 runs to 16 residues. CDR1 SGHTA and CDR2 FQGNSA come from the germline V gene. V was clipped by 1 base and J by 5 bases; unmatched bases: 6. CDR3: CASSLGASGRKETQYF. The CDR3 bases are TGTGCCAGCAGCTTAGGAGCTAGCGGGAGGAAGGAGACCCAGTACTTC.

J is TRBJ2-2 and V is TRBV5-1; 8 positions match TRBD2. After removal of 4 bases from V and 7 bases from J, the junction contained 9 bases not matched to a gene. The germline gives CDR1 SGHRS, CDR2 YFSETQ. The CDR3 consists of 15 residues. As DNA, the CDR3 is TGCGCCAGCAGCACGGGAGGGACTCTAGACGGGGAGCTGTTTTTT. Its translation is CASSTGGTLDGELFF. Full variable domain (remainder filled in from reference TRBV5-1 and TRBJ2-2): KAGVTQTPRYLIKTRGQQVTLSCSPISGHRSVSWYQQTPGQGLQFLFEYFSETQRNKGNFPGRFSGRQFSNSRSEMNVSTLELGDSALYLCASSTGGTLDGELFFGEGSRLTVL.

This sequence joins TRBV5-6 and TRBJ2-3; TRBD2 is a possible D gene (6 bases). CDR1 and CDR2 (germline): SGHDT, YYEEEE. Between the trimmed V and J ends, which lost 2 bases and 7 bases, there was a span of 23 bases. This CDR3 is built from 17 residues. This CDR3 is CASSFRAGLPLTHTQYF. As DNA, the CDR3 is TGTGCCAGCAGCTTTAGGGCGGGATTACCGCTCACGCATACGCAGTATTTT.

About this clone itself: The sample carries other DNA sequences with the same CDR3. The genes are TRBV7-9 and TRBJ2-2; 7 bases line up with TRBD1. Trimming removed 4 bases from V and 5 bases from J; junction bases left unmatched: 1. Germline CDR1 SEHNR, CDR2 FQNEAQ (reference sequence). This CDR3 is built from 13 residues. The CDR3 here is CASSSTGTGELFF. The CDR3 region has the DNA TGTGCCAGCAGCTCGACAGGGACCGGGGAGCTGTTTTTT. Based on the CDR3 plus reference TRBV7-9 and TRBJ2-2, the full variable domain is DTGVSQNPRHKITKRGQNVTFRCDPISEHNRLYWYRQTLGQGPEFLTYFQNEAQLEKSRLLSDRFSAERPKGSFSTLEIQRTEQGDSAMYLCASSSTGTGELFFGEGSRLTVL.

The chain employs TRBV10-3 and TRBJ2-5; 7 bases line up with TRBD1. The CDR3 loop spans 14 amino acids. After removal of 5 bases from V and 5 bases from J, the junction contained 8 bases not matched to a gene. Germline CDR1 reads ENHRY; CDR2 reads SYGVKD. CDR3 nucleotide sequence: TGTGCCATCAGTCCCCAGGGGGTGGAGGAGACCCAGTACTTC. This codes for CAISPQGVEETQYF.

This rearrangement joins TRBV18 to TRBJ2-6; TRBD1 matches at 10 bases. V dropped 1 base and J dropped 3; count of bases not matched to a gene: 12. The CDR3 is made up of 20 amino acids. Germline V gives CDR1 KGHSH, CDR2 LQKENI. DNA for the CDR3: TGTGCCAGCTCACCACTGAGACAGGGGGCCGCCGCAGGTGGGGCCAACGTCCTGACTTTC. Protein product: CASSPLRQGAAAGGANVLTF.

This clone was seen just once. The rearrangement links TRBV7-2 to TRBJ2-3, with 7 bases aligning to TRBD2. The CDR3 is 17 residues long. The germline gives CDR1 SGHTA, CDR2 FQGNSA. The V gene end was trimmed by 5 bases and the J gene end by 6 bases; junction bases not matched to a gene: 17. CDR3 region: CASSLPGVGQGGDTQYF. CDR3 nucleotide sequence: TGTGCCAGCAGCCTCCCGGGGGTGGGGCAGGGAGGGGATACGCAGTATTTT.